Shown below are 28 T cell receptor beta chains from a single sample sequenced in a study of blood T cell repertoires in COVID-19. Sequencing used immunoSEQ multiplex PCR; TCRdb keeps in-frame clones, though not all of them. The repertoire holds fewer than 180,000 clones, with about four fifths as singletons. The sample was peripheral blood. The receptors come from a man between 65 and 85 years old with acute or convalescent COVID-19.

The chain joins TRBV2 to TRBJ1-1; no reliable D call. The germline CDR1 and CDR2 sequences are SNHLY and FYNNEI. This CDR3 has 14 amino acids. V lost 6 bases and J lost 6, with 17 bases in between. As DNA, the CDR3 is TGTGCCAGCAGACTCGGGAGTCCGGGATCTGAAGCTTTCTTT. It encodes CASRLGSPGSEAFF.

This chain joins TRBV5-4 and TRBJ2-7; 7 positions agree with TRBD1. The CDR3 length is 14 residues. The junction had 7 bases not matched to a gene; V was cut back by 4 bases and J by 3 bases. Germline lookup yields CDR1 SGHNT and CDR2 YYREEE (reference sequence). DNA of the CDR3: TGTGCCAGCAGCCCCTCCGGGACAGTCTACGAGCAGTACTTC. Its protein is CASSPSGTVYEQYF.

The CDR3 region is CSGGRPGELFF. As DNA, the CDR3 is TGCAGTGGCGGGAGACCCGGGGAGCTGTTTTTT. The chain is built from TRBV20-1 and TRBJ2-2, with 7 bases aligning to TRBD2. Unmatched junction bases numbered 2, after V lost 7 bases and J lost 6 bases. Germline CDR1 reads DFQATT; CDR2 reads SNEGSKA (reference sequence). This CDR3 contains 11 residues.

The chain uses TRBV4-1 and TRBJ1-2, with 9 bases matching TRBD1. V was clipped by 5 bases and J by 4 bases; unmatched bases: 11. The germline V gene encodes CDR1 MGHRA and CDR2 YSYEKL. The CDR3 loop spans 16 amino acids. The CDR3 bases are TGCGCCAGCAGCTCGGGACAGGGCTATCAGAGCTATGGCTACACCTTC. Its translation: CASSSGQGYQSYGYTF.

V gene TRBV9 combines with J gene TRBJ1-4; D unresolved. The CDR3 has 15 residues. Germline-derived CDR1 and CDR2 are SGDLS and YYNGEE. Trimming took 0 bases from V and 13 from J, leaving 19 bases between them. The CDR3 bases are TGTGCCAGCAGCGTAGGGGGAGGTGTGGCCGAGATACTGTTTTTT. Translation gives CASSVGGGVAEILFF.

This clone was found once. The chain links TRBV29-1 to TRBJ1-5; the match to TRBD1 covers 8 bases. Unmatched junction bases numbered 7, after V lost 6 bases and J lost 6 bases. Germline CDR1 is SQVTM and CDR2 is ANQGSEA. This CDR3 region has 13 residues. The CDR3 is CSVVTGEGQPQHF. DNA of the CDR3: TGCAGCGTGGTGACAGGGGAAGGTCAGCCCCAGCATTTT.

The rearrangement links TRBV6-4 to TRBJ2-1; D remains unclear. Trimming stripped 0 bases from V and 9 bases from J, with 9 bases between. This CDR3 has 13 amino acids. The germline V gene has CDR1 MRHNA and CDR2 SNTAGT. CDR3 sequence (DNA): TGTGCCAGCAGTGACTCTTTTTACGGTGAGCAGTTCTTC. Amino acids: CASSDSFYGEQFF.

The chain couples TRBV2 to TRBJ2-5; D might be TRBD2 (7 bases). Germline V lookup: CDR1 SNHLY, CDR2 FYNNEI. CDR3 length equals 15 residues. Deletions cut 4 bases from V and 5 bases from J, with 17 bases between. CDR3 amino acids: CASSGGLAALETQYF. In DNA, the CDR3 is TGTGCCAGCAGTGGGGGGCTAGCGGCATTGGAGACCCAGTACTTC.

CDR3: CASSFSGTGVWTQYF. Written as DNA, the CDR3 is TGTGCCAGCAGTTTCTCCGGGACAGGGGTATGGACCCAGTACTTC. The chain links TRBV6-5 to TRBJ2-5; 10 bases are a match to TRBD1. J lost 7 bases, V lost 4 bases, and 9 bases had no gene match. Germline lookup yields CDR1 MNHEY and CDR2 SVGAGI. The CDR3 is 15 residues long.

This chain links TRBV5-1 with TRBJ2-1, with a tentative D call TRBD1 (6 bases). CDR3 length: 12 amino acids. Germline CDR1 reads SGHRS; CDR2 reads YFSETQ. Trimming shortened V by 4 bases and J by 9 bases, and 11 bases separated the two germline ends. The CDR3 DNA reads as TGCGCCAGCAGCCTAGGGACAATTGAGCAGTTCTTC. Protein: CASSLGTIEQFF.

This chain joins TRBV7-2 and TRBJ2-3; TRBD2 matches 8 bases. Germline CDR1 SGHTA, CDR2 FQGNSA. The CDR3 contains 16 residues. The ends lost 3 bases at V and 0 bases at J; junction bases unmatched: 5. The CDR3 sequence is CASSFSGAASTDTQYF. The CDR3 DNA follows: TGTGCCAGCAGCTTTAGCGGGGCCGCTAGCACAGATACGCAGTATTTT.

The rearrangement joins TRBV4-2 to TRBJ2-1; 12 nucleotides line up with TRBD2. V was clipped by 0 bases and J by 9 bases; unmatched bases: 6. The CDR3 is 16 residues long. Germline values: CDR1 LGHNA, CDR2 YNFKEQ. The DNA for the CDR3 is TGTGCCAGCAGCCAAGACCCGGGACTAGCGGGCAGTGAGCAGTTCTTC. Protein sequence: CASSQDPGLAGSEQFF.

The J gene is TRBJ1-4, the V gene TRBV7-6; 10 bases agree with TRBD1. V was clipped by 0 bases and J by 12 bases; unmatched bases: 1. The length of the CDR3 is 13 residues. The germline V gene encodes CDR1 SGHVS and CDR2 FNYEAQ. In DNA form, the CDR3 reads TGTGCCAGCAGCTTAGCCGGGACAGGGGAACTGTTTTTT. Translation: CASSLAGTGELFF.

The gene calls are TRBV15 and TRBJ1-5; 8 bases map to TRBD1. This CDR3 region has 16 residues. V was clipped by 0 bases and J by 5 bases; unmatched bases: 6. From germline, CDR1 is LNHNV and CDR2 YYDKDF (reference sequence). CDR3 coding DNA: TGTGCCACCAGCAGAGAAGGACAGGGATGGGATCAGCCCCAGCATTTT. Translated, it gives CATSREGQGWDQPQHF.

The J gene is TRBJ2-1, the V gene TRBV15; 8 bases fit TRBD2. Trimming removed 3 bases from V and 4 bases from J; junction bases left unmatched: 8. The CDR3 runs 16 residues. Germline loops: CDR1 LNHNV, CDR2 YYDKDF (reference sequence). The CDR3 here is CATSRTRGGRYNEQFF. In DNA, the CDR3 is TGTGCCACCAGCAGGACACGGGGGGGTCGTTACAATGAGCAGTTCTTC. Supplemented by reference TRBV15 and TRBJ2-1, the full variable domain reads DAMVIQNPRYQVTQFGKPVTLSCSQTLNHNVMYWYQQKSSQAPKLLFHYYDKDFNNEADTPDNFQSRRPNTSFCFLDIRSPGLGDTAMYLCATSRTRGGRYNEQFFGPGTRLTVL.

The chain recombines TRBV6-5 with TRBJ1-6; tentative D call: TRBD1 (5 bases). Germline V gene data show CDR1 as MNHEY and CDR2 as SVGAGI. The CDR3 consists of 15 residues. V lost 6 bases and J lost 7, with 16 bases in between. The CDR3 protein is CASSRRGDDNSPLHF. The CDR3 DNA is TGTGCCAGCAGCCGCCGGGGGGATGACAATTCACCCCTCCACTTT.

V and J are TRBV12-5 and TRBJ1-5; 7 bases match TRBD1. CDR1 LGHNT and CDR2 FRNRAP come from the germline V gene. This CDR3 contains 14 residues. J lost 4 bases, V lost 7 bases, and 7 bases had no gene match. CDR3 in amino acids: CASVPTGWNQPQHF. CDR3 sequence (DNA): TGTGCTAGTGTCCCGACAGGGTGGAATCAGCCCCAGCATTTT.

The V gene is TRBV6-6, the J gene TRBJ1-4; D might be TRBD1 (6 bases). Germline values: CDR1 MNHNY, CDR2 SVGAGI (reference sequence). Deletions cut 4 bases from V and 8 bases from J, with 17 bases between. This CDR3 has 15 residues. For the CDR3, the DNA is TGTGCCAGCAGTTCACGGGGAGGGGGGGGAGAAAAACTGTTTTTT. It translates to CASSSRGGGGEKLFF.

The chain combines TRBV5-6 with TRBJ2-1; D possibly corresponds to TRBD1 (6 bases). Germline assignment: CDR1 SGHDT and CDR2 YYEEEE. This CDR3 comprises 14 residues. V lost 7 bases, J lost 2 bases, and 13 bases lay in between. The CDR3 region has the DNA TGTGCCAGCCGTGACAGGAAAACCTACAATGAGCAGTTCTTC. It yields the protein CASRDRKTYNEQFF.

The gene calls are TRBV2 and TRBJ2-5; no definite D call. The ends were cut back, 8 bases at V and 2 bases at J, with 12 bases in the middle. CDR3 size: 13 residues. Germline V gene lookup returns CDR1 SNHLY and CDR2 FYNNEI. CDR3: CASLASVQETQYF. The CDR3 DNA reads TGTGCCAGCCTGGCAAGTGTACAAGAGACCCAGTACTTC.

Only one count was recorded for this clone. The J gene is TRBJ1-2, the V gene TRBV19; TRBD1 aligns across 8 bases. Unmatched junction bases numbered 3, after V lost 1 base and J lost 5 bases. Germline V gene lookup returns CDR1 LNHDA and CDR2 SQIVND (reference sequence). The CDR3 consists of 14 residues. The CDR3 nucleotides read TGTGCCAGTAGTATAGTAGGACAGGGATATGGCTACACCTTC. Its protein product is CASSIVGQGYGYTF. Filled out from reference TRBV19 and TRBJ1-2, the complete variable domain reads DGGITQSPKYLFRKEGQNVTLSCEQNLNHDAMYWYRQDPGQGLRLIYYSQIVNDFQKGDIAEGYSVSREKKESFPLTVTSAQKNPTAFYLCASSIVGQGYGYTFGSGTRLTVV.

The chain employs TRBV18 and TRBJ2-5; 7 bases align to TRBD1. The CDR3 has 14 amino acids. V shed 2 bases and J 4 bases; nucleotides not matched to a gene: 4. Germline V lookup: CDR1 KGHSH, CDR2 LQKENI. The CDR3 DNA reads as TGTGCCAGCTCACCATCAGGGACAGCAGAGACCCAGTACTTC. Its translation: CASSPSGTAETQYF.

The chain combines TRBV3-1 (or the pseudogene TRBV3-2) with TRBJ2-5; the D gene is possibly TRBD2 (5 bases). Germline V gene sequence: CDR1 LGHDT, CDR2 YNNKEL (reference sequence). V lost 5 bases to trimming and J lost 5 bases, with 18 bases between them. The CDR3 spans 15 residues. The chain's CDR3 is CASSVGRTPPETQYF. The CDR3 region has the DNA TGTGCCAGCAGCGTCGGACGGACTCCGCCTGAGACCCAGTACTTC.

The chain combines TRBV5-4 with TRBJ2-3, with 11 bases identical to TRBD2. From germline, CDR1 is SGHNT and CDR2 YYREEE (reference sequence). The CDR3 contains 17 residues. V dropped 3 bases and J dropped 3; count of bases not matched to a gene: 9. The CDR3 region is CASSSGGASGRTDTQYF. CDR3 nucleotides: TGTGCCAGCAGCTCTGGGGGCGCTAGCGGGAGGACAGATACGCAGTATTTT. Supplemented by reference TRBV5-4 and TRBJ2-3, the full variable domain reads ETGVTQSPTHLIKTRGQQVTLRCSSQSGHNTVSWYQQALGQGPQFIFQYYREEENGRGNFPPRFSGLQFPNYSSELNVNALELDDSALYLCASSSGGASGRTDTQYFGPGTRLTVL.

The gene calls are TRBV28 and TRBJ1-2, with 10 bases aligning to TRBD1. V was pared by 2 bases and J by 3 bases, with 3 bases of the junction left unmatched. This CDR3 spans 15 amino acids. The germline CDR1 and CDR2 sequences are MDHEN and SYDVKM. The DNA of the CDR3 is TGTGCCAGCAGTTTAGAGACAGGGGGCGACTATGGCTACACCTTC. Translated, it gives CASSLETGGDYGYTF.

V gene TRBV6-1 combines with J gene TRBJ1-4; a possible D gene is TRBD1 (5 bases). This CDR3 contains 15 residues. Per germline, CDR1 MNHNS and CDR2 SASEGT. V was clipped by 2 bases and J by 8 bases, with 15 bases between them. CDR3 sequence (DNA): TGTGCCAGCAGTGAAAGGGTGCAACGACAGGAAAAACTGTTTTTT. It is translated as CASSERVQRQEKLFF.

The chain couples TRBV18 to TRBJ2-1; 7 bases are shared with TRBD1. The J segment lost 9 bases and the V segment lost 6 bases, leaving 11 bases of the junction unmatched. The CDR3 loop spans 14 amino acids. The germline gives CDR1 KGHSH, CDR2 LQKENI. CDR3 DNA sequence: TGTGCCAGCTCGCGAACAGGGGAGTGGGTTGAGCAGTTCTTC. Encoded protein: CASSRTGEWVEQFF. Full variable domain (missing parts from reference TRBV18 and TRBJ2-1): NAGVMQNPRHLVRRRGQEARLRCSPMKGHSHVYWYRQLPEEGLKFMVYLQKENIIDESGMPKERFSAEFPKEGPSILRIQQVVRGDSAAYFCASSRTGEWVEQFFGPGTRLTVL.

DNA of the CDR3: TGCGCCAGCAGCTCTATGACAGGGGGGGATGAAAAACTGTTTTTT. This translates into CASSSMTGGDEKLFF. The chain carries TRBV5-1 and TRBJ1-4, with 9 bases fitting TRBD1. Germline V lookup: CDR1 SGHRS, CDR2 YFSETQ. This CDR3 is 15 amino acids long. V was pared by 3 bases and J by 6 bases, with 6 bases of the junction left unmatched.